This is a list of T cell receptor beta chains from one sample in a study of cytomegalovirus exposure and HLA in healthy donors. Using immunoSEQ multiplex PCR, the repertoire was profiled, and TCRdb retains in-frame clones only, with some absent. The sample lists over 150,000 clones, roughly 84% occurring once. The sample was PBMCs. These receptors all come from a girl under three years old in good health and CMV-seronegative. Both conserved end residues are trimmed from each CDR3.

TRBV19 ASSHPAGRPYEQY
TRBV9 ASSASGSTDTQY
TRBV30 AWSQQGRANEKLF
TRBV6-1 ASREGQGSSYEQY
TRBV5-1 ASSVGGHTEAF
TRBV6-5 ASSYSIQGGGYT
TRBV6-1 ASSERQGTYGYT
TRBV7-9 ASSLREMNTEAF
TRBV19 ASSISGWGRGISETQY
TRBV27 ASSELAYTGELF
TRBV5-4 ASSPQGDTDTQY
TRBV30 AWSVQTGYGYT
TRBV5-1 ASSGTSGGDSFSYNEQF
TRBV9 ASSLPGQGATEQF
TRBV7-3 ASSLNSGTSAGELF
TRBV27 ASFSGTGGPYGYT
TRBV6-6 ASRILQGVESPLH
TRBV27 ASSAQGPISTDTQY
TRBV12-2 ASRFFWIEGTDSGNTIY
TRBV5-1 ASSLGAAGLSYEQY
TRBV4-1 ASSQDKLTSGRDTQY
TRBV15 ATSRGQFGGRSTDTQY
TRBV10-3 AISESSGGNTGELF
TRBV6-1 ASSEVPRRGDGYT
TRBV10-2 ASSELSGSEQY
TRBV5-1 ASSISGTGEEQY
TRBV27 ASSFNQPGLPTYEQY
TRBV30 AWSPSGREPQH
TRBV5-6 ASSVGRDNQPQH
TRBV2 ASNLQGNQPQH
TRBV11-2 ASSSRLAQETQY
TRBV21-1 ASLATSGKRVDTQY
TRBV18 ASSLIRDRGAYEQY
TRBV4-1 ASSQLGQGVETQY
TRBV5-1 ASSLGTGDSYEQY
TRBV11-3 ASSLGTGRGYNEQF
TRBV4-1 ASSQGQAGTTDTQY
TRBV7-2 ASSLYQDRIINYGYT